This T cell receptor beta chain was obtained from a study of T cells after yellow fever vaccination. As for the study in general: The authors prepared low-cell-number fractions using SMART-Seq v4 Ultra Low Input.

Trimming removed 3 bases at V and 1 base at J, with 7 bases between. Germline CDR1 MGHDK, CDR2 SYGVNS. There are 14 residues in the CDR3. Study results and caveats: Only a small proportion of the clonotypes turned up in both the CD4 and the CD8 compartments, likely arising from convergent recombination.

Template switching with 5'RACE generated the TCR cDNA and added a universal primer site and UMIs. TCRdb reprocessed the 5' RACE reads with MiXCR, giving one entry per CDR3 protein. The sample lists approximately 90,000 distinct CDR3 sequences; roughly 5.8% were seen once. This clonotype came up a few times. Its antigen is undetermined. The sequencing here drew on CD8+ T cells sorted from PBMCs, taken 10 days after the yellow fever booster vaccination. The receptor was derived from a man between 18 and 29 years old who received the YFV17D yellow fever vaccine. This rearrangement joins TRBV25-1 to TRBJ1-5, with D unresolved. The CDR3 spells CASSDIDSNQPQHF. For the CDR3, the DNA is TGTGCCAGCAGTGACATAGACAGCAATCAGCCCCAGCATTTT.